The text below deals with one T cell receptor (beta chain). What it binds is unknown. This table comes from immunoSEQ multiplex PCR, and its TCRdb copy is limited to in-frame clones, with some not included. Counted here are 95,000 to 150,000 clones, roughly 90% occurring once; the ten biggest clones make up 4% to 5%. Germline lookup yields CDR1 LGHDT and CDR2 YNNKEL (reference sequence). Trimming removed 4 bases from V and 2 bases from J, with 23 bases in between. This CDR3 has 18 amino acids. These data are taken from a study of T cell responses to AZD1222 COVID-19 vaccine. Notes on the study in general: Spike-wide coverage was observed for vaccine-associated CD4 TCRs, with dominant responses at 160-218 and 743-854. A reported finding is that nearly half of spike-specific TCRs target unmutated variant regions. Donors were mostly white British, more females; clonal diversity possibly underestimated. It was only after the peak T cell response that any repertoires were sampled.

This receptor was obtained from an adult in good health. This rearrangement joins TRBV3-1 (or the pseudogene TRBV3-2) to TRBJ1-1; D remains ambiguous. The sequences come from peripheral blood, collected on day 0 of AZD1222 vaccination. The CDR3 sequence: CASSPWASARGTNTEAFF. CDR3 nucleotide sequence: TGTGCCAGCAGCCCCTGGGCCTCCGCCCGGGGAACAAACACTGAAGCTTTCTTT.